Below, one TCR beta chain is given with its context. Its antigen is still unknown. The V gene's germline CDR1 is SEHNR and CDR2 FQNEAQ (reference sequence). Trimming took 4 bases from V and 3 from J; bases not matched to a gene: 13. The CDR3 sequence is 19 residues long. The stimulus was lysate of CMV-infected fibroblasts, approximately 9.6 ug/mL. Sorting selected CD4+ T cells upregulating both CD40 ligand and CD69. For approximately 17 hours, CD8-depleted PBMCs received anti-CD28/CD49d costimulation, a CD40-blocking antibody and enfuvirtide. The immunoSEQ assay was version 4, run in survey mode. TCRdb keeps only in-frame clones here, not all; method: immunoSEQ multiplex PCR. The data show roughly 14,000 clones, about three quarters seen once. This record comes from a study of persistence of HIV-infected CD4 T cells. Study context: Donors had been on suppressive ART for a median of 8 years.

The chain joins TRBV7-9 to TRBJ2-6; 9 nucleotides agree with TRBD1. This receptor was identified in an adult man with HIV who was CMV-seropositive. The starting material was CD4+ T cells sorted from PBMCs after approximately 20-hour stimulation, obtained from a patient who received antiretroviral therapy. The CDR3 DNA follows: TGTGCCAGCAGCTCCTCCGGGACAGGGTTTCATGGTGGGGCCAACGTCCTGACTTTC. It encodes CASSSSGTGFHGGANVLTF.